What follows is one TCR beta chain and its context. The repertoire was sequenced with immunoSEQ multiplex PCR; TCRdb's copy has only in-frame clones and lacks some. This sample carries hundreds of thousands of clones, 89% of them seen once, and the ten largest clones take about 2.5%. Described treatment: around 19 received Ad26.COV2.S at low or high dose, single or two shots; 5 received placebo; per-sample allocation not given. It was on day 63 after the first vaccine or placebo injection that samples were taken. The source of the sample is a study of Ad26.COV2.S vaccination and SARS-CoV-2 variants. Looking at the study overall: Sample donor was a member of the COV1001 Ad26.COV2.S trial arm.

V dropped 2 bases and J dropped 8 bases, with 9 bases sitting between them. CDR1 and CDR2 (germline): KGHDR, SFDVKD. The CDR3 has 13 residues. The sample in question was peripheral blood, obtained in a trial of Ad26.COV2.S vaccine versus placebo. The TCR sequence derives from a person between 18 and 59 years old who received the Ad26.COV2.S COVID-19 vaccine or a placebo. The chain joins TRBV24-1 to TRBJ2-1; possibly TRBD1 for D (6 bases). The CDR3 region has the DNA TGTGCCACCAGTGATTGGGACACATATGAGCAGTTCTTC. Translated, it gives CATSDWDTYEQFF.